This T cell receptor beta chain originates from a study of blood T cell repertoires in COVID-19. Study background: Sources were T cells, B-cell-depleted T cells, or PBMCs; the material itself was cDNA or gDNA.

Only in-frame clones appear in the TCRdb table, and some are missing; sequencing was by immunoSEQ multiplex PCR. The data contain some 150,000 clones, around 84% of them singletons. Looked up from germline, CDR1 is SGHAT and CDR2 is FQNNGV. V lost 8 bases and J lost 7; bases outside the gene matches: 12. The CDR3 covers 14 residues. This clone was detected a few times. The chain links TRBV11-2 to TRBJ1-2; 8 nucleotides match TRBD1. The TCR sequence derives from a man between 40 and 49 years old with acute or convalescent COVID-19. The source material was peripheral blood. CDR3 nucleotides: TGTGCCAGCGGCAAAGGACAGGGTATGGGTGGCTACACCTTC. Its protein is CASGKGQGMGGYTF.